This TCR beta chain was sequenced during a study of monozygotic twins with inflammatory bowel disease. TCRdb derives one entry per CDR3 protein from the 5' RACE reads, leaving out DNA. The data show 300,000 to 350,000 distinct CDR3 sequences, and the top ten clones hold approximately 2%. Looked up from germline, CDR1 is SGHTA and CDR2 is FQGTGA. This CDR3 comprises 15 residues. The sequencing sample was made of blood. The chain couples TRBV7-3 to TRBJ2-1. This receptor was taken from a human donor with ulcerative colitis or Crohn's disease, or a healthy co-twin of an affected twin (not recorded which). The CDR3 sequence: CASSSAPSSYNEQFF.